This TCR beta chain came from a study of blood T cell repertoires in COVID-19. Some clones are missing from TCRdb's copy, which holds only in-frame ones; the method was immunoSEQ multiplex PCR. The data contain more than 150,000 clones, around four fifths of them singletons. V gave up 7 bases and J gave up 10 bases; unmatched junction bases: 4. CDR3 length: 11 amino acids. From germline, CDR1 is LNHDA and CDR2 SQIVND (reference sequence). V gene TRBV19 combines with J gene TRBJ1-1; the match to TRBD1 covers 9 bases. Sequenced material: PBMCs or T cells enriched from blood (not recorded which). This sequence originates from a woman aged 45-59 years who had recovered from COVID-19. As DNA, the CDR3 is TGTGCCAGTATGGGACAGGGTGGAGCTTTCTTT. Amino acid sequence: CASMGQGGAFF.